This T cell receptor (beta chain) was recorded in a study of T cell clones after liver transplantation. Whole-study context: Without induction therapy, subjects received standard immunosuppression until 12-24 months post-transplant.

CDR3 size: 13 residues. Per the germline V gene, CDR1 is GTSNPN and CDR2 is SVGIG (reference sequence). V was trimmed by 3 bases and J by 1 base, leaving 7 bases between them. The table came from immunoSEQ multiplex PCR; TCRdb's copy has only in-frame clones and leaves some out. In the table there are tens of thousands of clones, about 91% of which are singletons. CD3+CD4+ and CD3+CD8+ cells were FACS-sorted from thawed unstimulated PBMCs. The chain links TRBV30 to TRBJ2-1; a possible D gene is TRBD1 (5 bases). This receptor was identified in a human patient who received a liver transplant. Part of the T cell pool may stem from the graft donor. Sequencing used CD4+ T cells from blood, obtained less than 27 months after liver transplant. The CDR3 DNA is TGTGCCTGGAGCAGGGAATCCTACAATGAGCAGTTCTTC. Translation gives CAWSRESYNEQFF.